The 29 T cell receptor beta chains below were found in one sample sequenced in a study of blood T cell repertoires in COVID-19. The repertoire was sequenced with immunoSEQ multiplex PCR; TCRdb's copy has only in-frame clones and lacks some. The data contain 300,000 to 350,000 clones, 90% of them singletons. The sample comprised peripheral blood. The receptors come from a woman between 35 and 50 years old with COVID-19, enrolled during active disease.

This clone appeared a single time. The chain employs TRBV9 and TRBJ2-5, with D perhaps TRBD2 (6 bases). Germline CDR1 SGDLS, CDR2 YYNGEE. This CDR3 has 15 amino acids. Trimming stripped 3 bases from V and 5 bases from J, with 17 bases between. The CDR3 loop is CASSAAGRMSETQYF. CDR3 nucleotide sequence: TGTGCCAGCAGCGCGGCGGGAAGGATGAGCGAGACCCAGTACTTC.

In this sample, this clone turned up a few times. V and J are TRBV2 and TRBJ1-2; a possible D gene is TRBD1 (5 bases). Germline lookup yields CDR1 SNHLY and CDR2 FYNNEI. Trimming took off 1 base at V and 2 bases at J, with 20 bases between the two ends. The CDR3 has 18 amino acids. CDR3 loop: CASSEVWPDIPTNYGYTF. CDR3 sequence (DNA): TGTGCCAGCAGTGAAGTTTGGCCGGACATCCCGACAAACTATGGCTACACCTTC.

This rearrangement joins TRBV24-1 to TRBJ1-6, with D possibly matching TRBD1 (5 bases). The CDR3 extends over 13 amino acids. V was clipped by 5 bases and J by 9 bases, with 10 bases between them. Germline V gene data show CDR1 as KGHDR and CDR2 as SFDVKD. CDR3 bases: TGTGCCACCAGTGTGGGGGGTGGTTCACCCCTCCACTTT. It codes for CATSVGGGSPLHF.

The sample holds one count of this clone. This chain uses TRBV29-1 with TRBJ2-1; 9 bases fit TRBD1. V shed 7 bases, J shed 8 bases, and the junction held 9 bases outside the gene matches. The CDR3 loop spans 13 amino acids. Germline-derived CDR1 and CDR2 are SQVTM and ANQGSEA. CDR3 sequence (DNA): TGCAGCGCCGCCGGGACAGGGTCATATGAGCAGTTCTTC. Translation gives CSAAGTGSYEQFF.

The chain couples TRBV5-1 to TRBJ1-6; the match to TRBD1 covers 8 bases. The CDR3 runs 16 residues. With V trimmed by 3 bases and J by 9 bases, 11 bases remained unmatched. Germline V gene lookup returns CDR1 SGHRS and CDR2 YFSETQ. The CDR3 DNA reads TGCGCCAGCAGCTCCTACTTGCAGGGGGCCGGTTCACCCCTCCACTTT. Translation gives CASSSYLQGAGSPLHF.

This clone showed up just a few times. The chain has TRBV6-4 and TRBJ2-3, with TRBD2 identical over 10 bases. V lost 0 bases to trimming and J lost 2 bases; unmatched junction nucleotides: 2. CDR3 length equals 16 residues. Germline CDR1 is MRHNA and CDR2 is SNTAGT. CDR3 DNA: TGTGCCAGCAGTGACTCGAGCGGGAGGGCCACAGATACGCAGTATTTT. It specifies CASSDSSGRATDTQYF.

This clone was seen more than once but under ten times. The J gene is TRBJ2-1, the V gene TRBV6-5; TRBD2 might be the D (5 bases). Germline V lookup: CDR1 MNHEY, CDR2 SVGAGI. V lost 5 bases and J lost 10, with 12 bases in between. This CDR3 has 12 amino acids. The CDR3 is CASSTGGREQFF. The CDR3 bases are TGTGCCAGCAGTACCGGAGGAAGAGAGCAGTTCTTC.

The chain links TRBV3-1 (or the pseudogene TRBV3-2) to TRBJ2-7; D might be TRBD1 (5 bases). CDR1 LGHDT and CDR2 YNNKEL come from the germline V gene (reference sequence). Deletions cut 4 bases from V and 3 bases from J, with 22 bases between. CDR3 size: 17 residues. The CDR3 reads CASSRLENFRESYEQYF. The DNA for the CDR3 is TGTGCCAGCAGCCGCCTAGAAAACTTCAGGGAAAGCTACGAGCAGTACTTC.

The chain links TRBV4-1 to TRBJ1-1, with no clear D. CDR1 and CDR2 from the germline V gene are MGHRA and YSYEKL. This CDR3 contains 16 residues. Deletions cut 0 bases from V and 1 base from J, with 12 bases between. The CDR3 nucleotides are TGCGCCAGCAGCCAAGAAAGAGGGATAGCGAACACTGAAGCTTTCTTT. Its protein product is CASSQERGIANTEAFF.

The gene calls are TRBV6-5 and TRBJ2-2; the D gene is possibly TRBD1 (5 bases). CDR1 MNHEY and CDR2 SVGAGI come from the germline V gene. Trimming took 4 bases from V and 5 from J, leaving 11 bases between them. This CDR3 region has 14 residues. In nucleotides, the CDR3 is TGTGCCAGCAGTTTACGTCAGGGAACCGGGGAGCTGTTTTTT. This translates into CASSLRQGTGELFF.

This chain uses TRBV6-6 with TRBJ2-5; TRBD1 is a possible D gene (6 bases). The germline V and J ends were trimmed by 6 bases and 1 base, with 15 bases remaining between them. This CDR3 is built from 15 residues. From germline, CDR1 is MNHNY and CDR2 SVGAGI (reference sequence). CDR3 region: CASRDSYHIQETQYF. CDR3 sequence (DNA): TGTGCCAGCAGGGACAGTTATCACATCCAAGAGACCCAGTACTTC.

This sequence joins TRBV5-1 and TRBJ2-7, with 7 bases identical to TRBD1. Germline assignment: CDR1 SGHRS and CDR2 YFSETQ. V shed 0 bases and J 1 base; nucleotides not matched to a gene: 7. The CDR3 covers 16 residues. The CDR3: CASSLAGNRGSYEQYF. DNA of the CDR3: TGCGCCAGCAGCTTGGCCGGAAACAGGGGATCCTACGAGCAGTACTTC.

J is TRBJ1-3 and V is TRBV18; TRBD1 agrees at 10 bases. In germline, CDR1 is KGHSH, CDR2 LQKENI. This CDR3 is 16 amino acids long. V shed 3 bases, J shed 4 bases, and the junction held 6 bases outside the gene matches. The CDR3 region has the DNA TGTGCCAGCTCACCCCGGGACAGGGGTTCCGGAAACACCATATATTTT. Protein product: CASSPRDRGSGNTIYF.

The rearrangement uses TRBV7-8 and TRBJ2-5, with D unresolved. The germline CDR1 and CDR2 sequences are SGHVS and FQNEAQ. The CDR3 has 15 residues. The V and J ends lost 2 bases and 5 bases respectively, with 15 bases between them. In nucleotides, the CDR3 is TGTGCCAGCAGCTTATCGAGCGCCTCCCATGAGACCCAGTACTTC. Its protein product is CASSLSSASHETQYF. Based on the CDR3 plus reference TRBV7-8 and TRBJ2-5, the full variable domain is GAGVSQSPRYKVAKRGQDVALRCDPISGHVSLFWYQQALGQGPEFLTYFQNEAQLDKSGLPSDRFFAERPEGSVSTLKIQRTQQEDSAVYLCASSLSSASHETQYFGPGTRLLVL.

This clone has only one observation. The rearrangement joins TRBV6-5 to TRBJ1-1; D is unclear. Looked up from germline, CDR1 is MNHEY and CDR2 is SVGAGI. CDR3 length: 14 residues. Trimming shortened V by 6 bases and J by 3 bases, and 14 bases separated the two germline ends. CDR3 DNA: TGTGCCAGCAGGAAACAGATCGTGGACACTGAAGCTTTCTTT. Translation: CASRKQIVDTEAFF.

The chain has TRBV7-8 and TRBJ1-2; possibly TRBD1 for D (6 bases). The CDR3 has 13 residues. CDR1 is SGHVS, CDR2 FQNEAQ, per germline. Trimming stripped 5 bases from V and 4 bases from J, with 11 bases between. CDR3 DNA sequence: TGTGCCAGCAGCGAAGACAGGCTCTATGGCTACACCTTC. As protein: CASSEDRLYGYTF.

The J gene is TRBJ1-4, the V gene TRBV7-9; TRBD1 matches 8 bases. J lost 3 bases, V lost 5 bases, and 5 bases had no gene match. The germline gives CDR1 SEHNR, CDR2 FQNEAQ (reference sequence). CDR3 length equals 15 residues. CDR3 amino acids: CASSARQGPNEKLFF. CDR3 coding DNA: TGTGCCAGCAGCGCCCGACAGGGGCCTAATGAAAAACTGTTTTTT.

The rearrangement uses TRBV19 and TRBJ1-2, with D possibly matching TRBD1 (5 bases). Trimming removed 2 bases from V and 2 bases from J, with 12 bases in between. The CDR3 sequence is 15 residues long. Germline V gene lookup returns CDR1 LNHDA and CDR2 SQIVND (reference sequence). CDR3 nucleotide sequence: TGTGCCAGTAGTATACGACAGCCCTTAAACTATGGCTACACCTTC. Translated: CASSIRQPLNYGYTF.

V usage is TRBV28 and J usage is TRBJ1-2; the match to TRBD1 covers 8 bases. The CDR3 is 14 residues long. After removal of 4 bases from V and 7 bases from J, the junction contained 8 bases not matched to a gene. Looked up from germline, CDR1 is MDHEN and CDR2 is SYDVKM. The CDR3 region has the DNA TGTGCCAGCAGTTCGACAGGGGCATCAGGTGGCTACACCTTC. Encoded protein: CASSSTGASGGYTF.

The chain joins TRBV7-2 to TRBJ2-7, with D possibly being TRBD2 (5 bases). With 5 bases removed from V and 0 bases from J, the gap between germline ends came to 17 bases. The CDR3 totals 16 residues. Germline CDR1 SGHTA, CDR2 FQGNSA. CDR3 coding DNA: TGTGCCAGCAGCCCTCGGGGTAGTTACAGCTCCTACGAGCAGTACTTC. Encoded protein: CASSPRGSYSSYEQYF.

This chain uses TRBV27 with TRBJ2-1, with 8 bases fitting TRBD2. CDR3 length: 15 amino acids. The V and J ends lost 5 bases and 3 bases, in that order; junction bases with no gene match: 6. Germline-derived CDR1 and CDR2 are MNHEY and SMNVEV (reference sequence). CDR3 in amino acids: CASSPAGGNYNEQFF. CDR3 DNA: TGTGCCAGCAGTCCCGCGGGAGGCAACTACAATGAGCAGTTCTTC.

The chain links TRBV5-6 to TRBJ1-1, with 10 bases that match TRBD1. The CDR3 loop spans 15 amino acids. J was trimmed by 5 bases and V by 7 bases; bases with no gene match: 11. The germline V gene encodes CDR1 SGHDT and CDR2 YYEEEE. The CDR3 sequence is CASRETGGQKTEAFF. The CDR3 DNA sequence: TGTGCCAGCCGGGAGACAGGGGGCCAGAAAACTGAAGCTTTCTTT.

This clone was seen more than once but under ten times. This chain connects TRBV6-6 to TRBJ2-7, with 8 bases identical to TRBD1. V lost 8 bases to trimming and J lost 2 bases; unmatched junction nucleotides: 8. Germline V gene sequence: CDR1 MNHNY, CDR2 SVGAGI (reference sequence). CDR3 length: 14 residues. The CDR3 sequence is CASGPSDRAYEQYF. The CDR3 DNA follows: TGTGCCAGCGGCCCGTCGGACAGGGCCTACGAGCAGTACTTC.

The J gene is TRBJ1-3, the V gene TRBV28; D is possibly TRBD1 (5 bases). The ends were cut back, 5 bases at V and 10 bases at J, with 18 bases in the middle. Germline V lookup: CDR1 MDHEN, CDR2 SYDVKM. The CDR3 is made up of 14 amino acids. The CDR3 nucleotides are TGTGCCAGCAGTATACCTCTCCCGACAGAGACCATATATTTT. Protein: CASSIPLPTETIYF.

The chain recombines TRBV18 with TRBJ2-3; 8 bases fit TRBD1. Germline CDR1 reads KGHSH; CDR2 reads LQKENI. The ends lost 2 bases at V and 3 bases at J; junction bases unmatched: 10. CDR3 size: 17 residues. CDR3 loop: CASSPASRTGLTDTQYF. Here the CDR3 DNA reads TGTGCCAGCTCACCAGCTTCTAGGACAGGGTTAACAGATACGCAGTATTTT.

The chain links TRBV6-1 to TRBJ2-1; TRBD1 matches at 7 bases. Germline CDR1 and CDR2: MNHNS and SASEGT. This CDR3 contains 15 residues. V dropped 0 bases and J dropped 2; count of bases not matched to a gene: 1. CDR3 coding DNA: TGTGCCAGCAGTGAAGCTGGGACAGCCTACAATGAGCAGTTCTTC. This gives the protein CASSEAGTAYNEQFF.

The V call is TRBV7-8, the J call TRBJ2-1; unclear D gene. The CDR3 loop spans 15 amino acids. The V end was cut by 3 bases, the J end by 0 bases, with 9 bases between. Germline CDR1 and CDR2: SGHVS and FQNEAQ. CDR3 residues: CASSLSSISYNEQFF. DNA for the CDR3: TGTGCCAGCAGCTTGAGTAGCATCTCCTACAATGAGCAGTTCTTC.

The rearrangement joins TRBV29-1 to TRBJ1-2; D is possibly TRBD1 (5 bases). The CDR3 loop spans 12 amino acids. Deletions cut 3 bases from V and 2 bases from J, with 7 bases between. CDR1 and CDR2 from the germline V gene are SQVTM and ANQGSEA. CDR3 loop: CSVDAGNYGYTF. The CDR3 nucleotides read TGCAGCGTTGACGCAGGGAACTATGGCTACACCTTC.

The gene calls are TRBV27 and TRBJ1-2, with 7 positions matching TRBD1. Germline V gene data show CDR1 as MNHEY and CDR2 as SMNVEV (reference sequence). This CDR3 is 13 amino acids long. V trimming: 1 base; J trimming: 6 bases; junction bases outside the gene matches: 2. CDR3 region: CASSLYRGDGYTF. CDR3 sequence (DNA): TGTGCCAGCAGTTTATACAGGGGTGATGGCTACACCTTC.